This TCR beta chain is drawn from a study of blood T cell repertoires in COVID-19. Clones were read by immunoSEQ multiplex PCR, and TCRdb kept only the in-frame ones, dropping some. The data show 250,000 or so clones, roughly four fifths seen once. This CDR3 comprises 14 residues. CDR1 WNHNN and CDR2 SYGVQD come from the germline V gene (reference sequence). V lost 5 bases and J lost 2, with 13 bases in between. The chain employs TRBV10-1 and TRBJ2-7; tentatively, D is TRBD2 (7 bases). Sequencing was done on a sample of PBMCs or T cells enriched from blood (not recorded which). The source of this sequence is a man in his forties or fifties who had recovered from COVID-19. The DNA of the CDR3 is TGCGCCAGCAGTCCGCGGGGGCCACCCTACGAGCAGTACTTC. Translated, it gives CASSPRGPPYEQYF.